These 30 T cell receptor beta chains were sequenced from one sample in a study of Ad26.COV2.S vaccination and SARS-CoV-2 variants. The assay was immunoSEQ multiplex PCR, and TCRdb's table has in-frame clones only and misses some. The sample includes about 350,000 clones, less than 90% seen only once; the top ten take 6.4%. Treatment meaning: around 19 received Ad26.COV2.S at low or high dose, single or two shots; several received placebo; per-sample allocation not given. Sample collection was performed on day 63 after the first vaccine or placebo injection. Sequencing used peripheral blood, obtained in a trial of Ad26.COV2.S vaccine versus placebo. The receptors shown here come from a person aged 18-65 years who received the Ad26.COV2.S COVID-19 vaccine or a placebo.

The chain joins TRBV19 to TRBJ1-2, with D perhaps matching TRBD1 (5 bases). There are 13 residues in the CDR3. V lost 6 bases to trimming and J lost 6 bases, with 14 bases between them. Germline V gene lookup returns CDR1 LNHDA and CDR2 SQIVND (reference sequence). CDR3 bases: TGTGCCAGTAGATGGGTGTCAGGGCATGGCTACACCTTC. It encodes CASRWVSGHGYTF.

This clone has a single count. V and J are TRBV28 and TRBJ1-6, with D tentatively TRBD1 (5 bases). Germline CDR1 MDHEN, CDR2 SYDVKM. The CDR3 is made up of 15 amino acids. Trimming cost V 6 bases and J 6 bases, with 15 bases left between them. The CDR3: CASSPGTHLNSPLHF. CDR3 coding DNA: TGTGCCAGCAGCCCCGGGACGCATCTTAATTCACCCCTCCACTTT.

In this sample, this clone turned up a few times. This chain connects TRBV5-1 to TRBJ1-1; unclear D gene. V gave up 5 bases and J gave up 1 base, with 9 bases separating them. Germline lookup yields CDR1 SGHRS and CDR2 YFSETQ. The CDR3 spans 13 residues. Here the CDR3 reads CASRAGQNTEAFF. The DNA of the CDR3 is TGCGCCAGCAGAGCAGGCCAGAACACTGAAGCTTTCTTT.

This chain connects TRBV7-6 to TRBJ1-3; D call uncertain. Germline CDR1 is SGHVS and CDR2 is FNYEAQ. Trimming removed 1 base from V and 0 bases from J, with 16 bases in between. The CDR3 runs to 18 residues. This CDR3 reads CASSLEVGLHRSGNTIYF. Written as DNA, the CDR3 is TGTGCCAGCAGCTTAGAGGTGGGCCTCCACCGCTCTGGAAACACCATATATTTT.

The V and J genes are TRBV27 and TRBJ1-2, with D uncertain. This CDR3 is built from 16 residues. From germline, CDR1 is MNHEY and CDR2 SMNVEV (reference sequence). Between the trimmed V and J ends, which lost 3 bases and 0 bases, there was a span of 14 bases. This CDR3 is CASSFYVAGTNYGYTF. The CDR3 bases are TGTGCCAGCAGTTTTTATGTTGCAGGAACTAACTATGGCTACACCTTC.

The chain joins TRBV5-1 to TRBJ2-7; D tentatively fits TRBD1 or TRBD2 (5 bases each). Germline V gene sequence: CDR1 SGHRS, CDR2 YFSETQ. Trimming removed 4 bases at V and 0 bases at J, with 17 bases between. The CDR3 consists of 16 residues. The CDR3 coding sequence is TGCGCCAGCAGCGTTACGCCCGGGACGGACTCCTACGAGCAGTACTTC. As protein: CASSVTPGTDSYEQYF.

In nucleotides, the CDR3 is TGTGCTAGTGGTTTGGCCACACCGAGGGTTGGCTACGAGCAGTACTTC. Its translation is CASGLATPRVGYEQYF. J is TRBJ2-7 and V is TRBV12-5, with a tentative D call TRBD2 (5 bases). From germline, CDR1 is LGHNT and CDR2 FRNRAP. The V and J ends lost 1 base and 3 bases respectively, with 16 bases between them. The CDR3 has 16 residues.

The chain is built from TRBV27 and TRBJ2-7; TRBD2 agrees at 12 bases. This CDR3 region has 14 residues. Trimming at V came to 9 bases and at J to 2 bases, leaving 5 bases not matched to a gene. Germline loops: CDR1 MNHEY, CDR2 SMNVEV (reference sequence). The CDR3 region is CASKTSGGPYEQYF. Here the CDR3 DNA reads TGTGCCAGTAAGACTAGCGGGGGACCCTACGAGCAGTACTTC.

V and J are TRBV28 and TRBJ1-4, with D possibly being TRBD1 (6 bases). This CDR3 contains 15 residues. The V end was cut by 8 bases, the J end by 6 bases, with 19 bases between. Germline loops: CDR1 MDHEN, CDR2 SYDVKM. The CDR3 DNA is TGTGCCAGCGCACGGGGGGGGGCCCATGATGAAAAACTGTTTTTT. Translated, it gives CASARGGAHDEKLFF.

V is TRBV6-5 and J is TRBJ1-3, with TRBD1 matching over 7 bases. CDR3 size: 15 residues. The trim removed 5 bases at V and 4 bases at J, leaving 8 bases unmatched. Germline CDR1 MNHEY, CDR2 SVGAGI. CDR3 protein: CASSHMTGKGNTIYF. CDR3 sequence (DNA): TGTGCCAGCAGTCATATGACAGGGAAAGGAAACACCATATATTTT.

The rearrangement links TRBV5-5 to TRBJ2-5; TRBD1 matches 7 bases. Trimming took 5 bases from V and 5 from J; bases not matched to a gene: 3. The CDR3 consists of 12 residues. The V gene's germline CDR1 is SGHKS and CDR2 YYEKEE (reference sequence). The CDR3 spells CASRRQGETQYF. CDR3 nucleotides: TGTGCCAGCAGGAGACAGGGCGAGACCCAGTACTTC.

The chain recombines TRBV19 with TRBJ2-7; perhaps TRBD1 as D (6 bases). V was shortened by 2 bases and J by 5 bases, with 13 bases between the two germline ends. Germline CDR1 reads LNHDA; CDR2 reads SQIVND (reference sequence). The CDR3 runs to 14 residues. In nucleotides, the CDR3 is TGTGCCAGTAGTATAACAGGGATTTTTGACGAGCAGTACTTC. Its translation is CASSITGIFDEQYF.

In its sample, this clone was seen a few times. The V call is TRBV5-1, the J call TRBJ2-2, with 9 bases aligning to TRBD2. The J segment lost 3 bases and the V segment lost 4 bases, leaving 10 bases of the junction unmatched. This CDR3 comprises 17 residues. Germline assignment: CDR1 SGHRS and CDR2 YFSETQ. The CDR3 here is CASSNPVGLAHTGELFF. The CDR3, as DNA: TGCGCCAGCAGCAACCCTGTGGGACTAGCCCACACCGGGGAGCTGTTTTTT.

This chain joins TRBV29-1 and TRBJ2-5, with D possibly matching TRBD2 (5 bases). This CDR3 has 14 residues. The germline V and J ends were trimmed by 7 bases and 1 base, with 16 bases remaining between them. Germline assignment: CDR1 SQVTM and CDR2 ANQGSEA. This CDR3 is CSAVPQSGQETQYF. In nucleotides, the CDR3 is TGCAGCGCCGTACCCCAAAGCGGCCAAGAGACCCAGTACTTC.

This clone was found a few times. The gene calls are TRBV7-6 and TRBJ2-1, with D possibly TRBD2 on 5 matching bases. Deletions cut 3 bases from V and 0 bases from J, with 9 bases between. The CDR3 totals 15 residues. Germline V lookup: CDR1 SGHVS, CDR2 FNYEAQ. The CDR3 protein is CASSLRASSYNEQFF. CDR3 nucleotides: TGTGCCAGCAGCTTGAGGGCGAGCTCCTACAATGAGCAGTTCTTC.

The gene calls are TRBV7-8 and TRBJ2-5; 11 bases are a match to TRBD2. CDR1 and CDR2 from the germline V gene are SGHVS and FQNEAQ. J was trimmed by 5 bases and V by 1 base; bases with no gene match: 12. This CDR3 comprises 18 residues. The CDR3 sequence: CASSLDGLAGLPTETQYF. Here the CDR3 DNA reads TGTGCCAGCAGCTTAGACGGACTAGCGGGCTTACCGACGGAGACCCAGTACTTC.

V and J are TRBV24-1 and TRBJ2-5, with 7 bases matching TRBD1. J lost 4 bases, V lost 4 bases, and 14 bases had no gene match. Germline lookup yields CDR1 KGHDR and CDR2 SFDVKD. CDR3 length: 17 amino acids. This CDR3 is CATSDPATGSGGETQYF. The DNA of the CDR3 is TGTGCCACCAGTGACCCCGCGACAGGGAGTGGTGGAGAGACCCAGTACTTC.

The J gene is TRBJ2-5, the V gene TRBV7-2, with D unresolved. Deletions cut 3 bases from V and 6 bases from J, with 5 bases between. The CDR3 loop spans 11 amino acids. CDR1 and CDR2 from the germline V gene are SGHTA and FQGNSA. The CDR3 DNA is TGTGCCAGCAGCTTGGGGAAGACCCAGTACTTC. It yields the protein CASSLGKTQYF.

This chain uses TRBV27 with TRBJ2-2, with 13 nucleotides matching TRBD2. From germline, CDR1 is MNHEY and CDR2 SMNVEV (reference sequence). Losses at the gene ends were 6 bases for V and 4 bases for J; bases not matched to a gene: 8. CDR3 length: 17 residues. CDR3 protein: CASRGLAGQKGTGELFF. The CDR3 DNA sequence: TGTGCCAGCAGGGGACTAGCGGGACAAAAGGGCACCGGGGAGCTGTTTTTT.

This clone occurred a few times. The V and J genes are TRBV28 and TRBJ2-7; 9 bases agree with TRBD2. Trimming removed 3 bases from V and 5 bases from J; junction bases left unmatched: 8. The germline gives CDR1 MDHEN, CDR2 SYDVKM. This CDR3 is built from 15 residues. CDR3 protein: CASSFLLAGVNEQYF. CDR3 coding DNA: TGTGCCAGCAGTTTTCTTTTAGCGGGAGTTAACGAGCAGTACTTC.

This chain links TRBV27 with TRBJ1-1, with a weak D call TRBD1 (5 bases). V gave up 2 bases and J gave up 7 bases, with 17 bases separating them. Germline V gene sequence: CDR1 MNHEY, CDR2 SMNVEV (reference sequence). The CDR3 has 15 residues. Written as DNA, the CDR3 is TGTGCCAGCAGTTTAACCAACACATTTACAGGTGAAGCTTTCTTT. Its protein product is CASSLTNTFTGEAFF.

The chain's CDR3 is CASRRRGGASNIQYF. Written as DNA, the CDR3 is TGTGCCAGCCGCCGAAGGGGCGGGGCAAGCAACATTCAGTACTTC. The genes are TRBV28 and TRBJ2-4; a possible D gene is TRBD2 (6 bases). There are 15 residues in the CDR3. V was cut by 8 bases and J by 7 bases, with 21 bases left in between. CDR1 is MDHEN and CDR2 is SYDVKM in the germline V gene.

The chain joins TRBV6-4 to TRBJ1-6, with D perhaps matching TRBD1 (5 bases). V was clipped by 2 bases and J by 4 bases, with 9 bases between them. Germline V gives CDR1 MRHNA, CDR2 SNTAGT. The CDR3 has 15 residues. The CDR3 sequence: CASSDQGAYNSPLHF. In DNA, the CDR3 is TGTGCCAGCAGTGACCAGGGTGCTTATAATTCACCCCTCCACTTT.

This chain connects TRBV30 to TRBJ2-7; 11 bases are a match to TRBD1. CDR3 size: 14 residues. The V segment lost 3 bases and the J segment 4 bases; nucleotides outside the gene matches: 5. Germline V CDR1 and CDR2: GTSNPN, SVGIG (reference sequence). CDR3 sequence: CAWSADRGLYEQYF. CDR3 in DNA: TGTGCCTGGAGCGCGGACAGGGGGCTTTACGAGCAGTACTTC.

The rearrangement joins TRBV29-1 to TRBJ1-2; 12 bases fit TRBD1. Germline CDR1 reads SQVTM; CDR2 reads ANQGSEA. J was trimmed by 7 bases and V by 6 bases; bases with no gene match: 6. CDR3 length equals 13 residues. The CDR3 nucleotides read TGCAGCGTCTTGGGACAGGGGGCGGGTGGCTACACCTTC. It is translated as CSVLGQGAGGYTF.

The rearrangement uses TRBV7-9 and TRBJ2-1, with 14 nucleotides matching TRBD2. The J segment lost 9 bases and the V segment lost 5 bases, leaving 12 bases of the junction unmatched. This CDR3 has 17 amino acids. Germline CDR1 SEHNR, CDR2 FQNEAQ (reference sequence). The CDR3, as DNA: TGTGCCAGCAGCCCAGGGACTAGCGGGAGCAGGGATAGTGAGCAGTTCTTC. The encoded protein is CASSPGTSGSRDSEQFF.

The chain links TRBV5-4 to TRBJ2-4, with D possibly TRBD2 on 5 matching bases. V was trimmed by 0 bases and J by 1 base, leaving 8 bases between them. The germline CDR1 and CDR2 sequences are SGHNT and YYREEE (reference sequence). The CDR3 is 15 residues long. This CDR3 is CASSLGGGAKNIQYF. CDR3 sequence (DNA): TGTGCCAGCAGCTTGGGTGGCGGGGCCAAAAACATTCAGTACTTC.

The chain combines TRBV7-6 with TRBJ1-5, with 7 bases identical to TRBD1. The V gene's germline CDR1 is SGHVS and CDR2 FNYEAQ. The V gene end was trimmed by 6 bases and the J gene end by 6 bases; junction bases not matched to a gene: 11. This CDR3 is built from 15 residues. The CDR3 spells CASRFNDRAAQPQHF. In nucleotides, the CDR3 is TGTGCCAGCAGGTTCAATGACAGGGCTGCTCAGCCCCAGCATTTT. The full variable domain, its missing parts supplied by reference TRBV7-6 and TRBJ1-5, is GAGVSQSPRYKVTKRGQDVALRCDPISGHVSLYWYRQALGQGPEFLTYFNYEAQQDKSGLPNDRFSAERPEGSISTLTIQRTEQRDSAMYRCASRFNDRAAQPQHFGDGTRLSIL.

J is TRBJ2-2 and V is TRBV4-3; D perhaps matches TRBD2 (5 bases). The V gene lost 3 bases and the J gene lost 1 base, with 12 bases spanning the gap. Germline V gene data show CDR1 as LGHNA and CDR2 as YSLEER. CDR3 length equals 16 residues. In DNA, the CDR3 is TGCGCCAGCAGCCACCCCCTCCGGGAGAACACCGGGGAGCTGTTTTTT. This gives the protein CASSHPLRENTGELFF.

The genes are TRBV11-3 and TRBJ2-3; possible D gene TRBD1, 6 bases. Germline V gene data show CDR1 as SGHNT and CDR2 as YENEEA. CDR3 size: 15 residues. V was clipped by 2 bases and J by 2 bases, with 11 bases between them. CDR3 in amino acids: CASSLSTGPTDTQYF. The DNA of the CDR3 is TGTGCCAGCAGCTTATCGACAGGACCCACAGATACGCAGTATTTT.